This paragraph reports one T cell receptor beta chain. The data are from a study of control samples from healthy donors and cancer patients. This table comes from immunoSEQ multiplex PCR, and its TCRdb copy is limited to in-frame clones, with some not included. Among over 100,000 clones, around 90% were seen once, and the ten largest hold 2.5%. This CDR3 contains 14 residues. Looked up from germline, CDR1 is SGHRS and CDR2 is YFSETQ. V was clipped by 6 bases and J by 1 base; unmatched bases: 6. The sequence derives from a man in his forties in good health. Sequences were obtained from blood. V gene TRBV5-1 combines with J gene TRBJ1-1, with 7 bases aligning to TRBD1. CDR3 amino acids: CASISGQQNTEAFF. CDR3 nucleotides: TGCGCCAGCATCTCGGGACAGCAGAACACTGAAGCTTTCTTT.